Following are 28 T cell receptor beta chains from one sample sequenced in a study of T cell repertoires in cytomegalovirus infection. TCRdb independently ran MiXCR on the reads; one entry per CDR3 protein. The sample lists 450,000 to 650,000 distinct CDR3 sequences, about 25% occurring once. The specimen was PBMCs. The receptor set was obtained from a human donor in good health (CMV status not recorded). Some clones in this sample may be carry-over from other donors' samples.

The chain combines TRBV6-1 with TRBJ2-1; 15 positions match TRBD2. The length of the CDR3 is 15 residues. Germline CDR1 and CDR2: MNHNS and SASEGT. J gave up 8 bases and V 6 bases, and 5 bases lay outside the gene matches. CDR3 sequence reads: CASSWTSGRAYEQFF. CDR3 DNA sequence: TGTGCCAGCAGCTGGACTAGCGGGAGGGCCTATGAGCAGTTCTTC.

The chain is built from TRBV20-1 and TRBJ2-3; D is unclear. Germline CDR1 reads DFQATT; CDR2 reads SNEGSKA (reference sequence). V shed 0 bases and J shed 2 bases, with 12 bases lying between them. The CDR3 is made up of 15 amino acids. The CDR3 region has the DNA TGCAGTGCTAGAGATTACCTAACCCTCACAGATACGCAGTATTTT. Residues: CSARDYLTLTDTQYF.

The rearrangement joins TRBV24-1 to TRBJ2-7; D gene uncertain. This CDR3 comprises 13 residues. Germline V gene lookup returns CDR1 KGHDR and CDR2 SFDVKD. Trimming stripped 2 bases from V and 3 bases from J, with 7 bases between. The CDR3 reads CATSDYEYYEQYV. CDR3 DNA sequence: TGTGCCACCAGTGATTACGAGTACTACGAGCAGTACGTC.

This CDR3 reads CASRRTGNQPQHF. Written as DNA, the CDR3 is TGTGCCAGTAGGAGGACAGGTAATCAGCCCCAGCATTTT. V is TRBV19 and J is TRBJ1-5; the match to TRBD1 covers 7 bases. Germline loops: CDR1 LNHDA, CDR2 SQIVND (reference sequence). The CDR3 has 13 residues. The trim removed 6 bases at V and 4 bases at J, leaving 3 bases unmatched.

The table lists this clonotype with many counts. The chain employs TRBV7-2 and TRBJ2-5; possible D gene TRBD2, 7 bases. Looked up from germline, CDR1 is SGHTA and CDR2 is FQGNSA. V lost 3 bases to trimming and J lost 4 bases, with 15 bases between them. This CDR3 region has 15 residues. CDR3 residues: CASSLQRGGGETQYF. The CDR3 DNA is TGTGCCAGCAGCTTGCAGCGGGGAGGGGGAGAGACCCAGTACTTC.

V is TRBV4-1 and J is TRBJ2-7, with D perhaps TRBD1 (6 bases). The CDR3 runs 14 residues. The V end lost 4 bases, the J end lost 2 bases, and 12 bases lay between the germline ends. Germline V gene sequence: CDR1 MGHRA, CDR2 YSYEKL. The CDR3 DNA follows: TGCGCCAGCAGCCCCGACCAGGGGACCTACGAGCAGTACTTC. Translation gives CASSPDQGTYEQYF.

The rearrangement uses TRBV5-4 and TRBJ2-1, with 10 nucleotides matching TRBD2. Trimming at V came to 7 bases and at J to 12 bases, leaving 22 bases not matched to a gene. This CDR3 comprises 17 residues. CDR1 SGHNT and CDR2 YYREEE come from the germline V gene (reference sequence). As DNA, the CDR3 is TGTGCCAGCTACCCTATGAGAGCGGGAGGGAATGAGTTTGGGCAGTTCTTC. It specifies CASYPMRAGGNEFGQFF. Full variable domain (outside the CDR3, taken from reference TRBV5-4 and TRBJ2-1): ETGVTQSPTHLIKTRGQQVTLRCSSQSGHNTVSWYQQALGQGPQFIFQYYREEENGRGNFPPRFSGLQFPNYSSELNVNALELDDSALYLCASYPMRAGGNEFGQFFGPGTRLTVL.

This clonotype has more than one count but fewer than ten. V is TRBV6-2 or TRBV6-3 and J is TRBJ2-7, with D unresolved. V was shortened by 8 bases and J by 2 bases, with 16 bases between the two germline ends. Germline lookup yields CDR1 MNHEY and CDR2 SVGEGT. The CDR3 runs 14 residues. CDR3 nucleotide sequence: TGTGCCAGCTCAACAGACCTTTTACCCTACGAGCAGTACGTC. It is translated as CASSTDLLPYEQYV.

With regard to this clonotype: One base away lies a much larger clone, so this may be a sequencing read error. This sequence joins TRBV11-2 and TRBJ2-3; 12 bases map to TRBD1. The CDR3 consists of 16 residues. Germline CDR1 reads SGHAT; CDR2 reads FQNNGV. The CDR3 is CASSFGTGGRTDTPYF. CDR3 coding DNA: TGTGCCAGCAGCTTCGGGACAGGGGGCCGGACAGATACGCCGTATTTT. The full variable domain, its missing parts supplied by reference TRBV11-2 and TRBJ2-3, is EAGVAQSPRYKIIEKRQSVAFWCNPISGHATLYWYQQILGQGPKLLIQFQNNGVVDDSQLPKDRFSAERLKGVDSTLKIQPAKLEDSAVYLCASSFGTGGRTDTPYFGPGTRLTVL.

The chain carries TRBV5-1 and TRBJ2-7; 9 nucleotides agree with TRBD2. Germline V gene lookup returns CDR1 SGHRS and CDR2 YFSETQ. The junction had 11 bases not matched to a gene; V was cut back by 4 bases and J by 0 bases. The CDR3 has 17 amino acids. Here the CDR3 DNA reads TGCGCCAGCAGCCCCTTCCAACTAGCGGGCAACTCCTACGAGCAGTACTTC. This sequence encodes CASSPFQLAGNSYEQYF.

This clonotype came up a few times. The CDR3 bases are TGTGCCAGCAGCCGTTCCGGGACAGGGGTACTCGAGCAGTACTTC. This sequence encodes CASSRSGTGVLEQYF. The gene calls are TRBV7-9 and TRBJ2-7; the match to TRBD1 covers 10 bases. Trimming removed 5 bases from V and 6 bases from J; junction bases left unmatched: 10. Germline-derived CDR1 and CDR2 are SEHNR and FQNEAQ (reference sequence). The CDR3 contains 15 residues.

This clonotype was detected many times. This rearrangement joins TRBV7-2 to TRBJ1-3, with D possibly being TRBD1 (5 bases). Germline assignment: CDR1 SGHTA and CDR2 FQGNSA. The CDR3 loop spans 16 amino acids. V lost 0 bases, J lost 1 base, and 10 bases lay in between. The CDR3 coding sequence is TGTGCCAGCAGCTTAGCGGAGGGGCATTCTGGAAACACCATATATTTT. Translated: CASSLAEGHSGNTIYF.

This clonotype was seen just once. The chain links TRBV11-2 to TRBJ2-5; the D gene could be TRBD1 or TRBD2 (7 bases each). The germline gives CDR1 SGHAT, CDR2 FQNNGV. This CDR3 region has 14 residues. Trimming removed 4 bases at V and 4 bases at J, with 13 bases between. The CDR3 sequence: CASSWSGTAETQYF. The CDR3 bases are TGTGCCAGCAGCTGGAGCGGGACAGCAGAGACCCAGTACTTC.

The V and J genes are TRBV7-9 and TRBJ2-1, with 9 bases that match TRBD1. Losses at the gene ends were 1 base for V and 0 bases for J; bases not matched to a gene: 19. The V gene's germline CDR1 is SEHNR and CDR2 FQNEAQ (reference sequence). The CDR3 has 22 residues. CDR3 sequence: CASSLVSRGTGSYQRSYNEQFF. The CDR3 bases are TGTGCCAGCAGCTTAGTTAGTCGGGGGACAGGGTCCTACCAACGCTCCTACAATGAGCAGTTCTTC. The whole variable domain, filled in from reference TRBV7-9 and TRBJ2-1, reads DTGVSQNPRHKITKRGQNVTFRCDPISEHNRLYWYRQTLGQGPEFLTYFQNEAQLEKSRLLSDRFSAERPKGSFSTLEIQRTEQGDSAMYLCASSLVSRGTGSYQRSYNEQFFGPGTRLTVL.

The chain uses TRBV20-1 and TRBJ2-1; D is possibly TRBD2 (5 bases). The CDR3 sequence is 14 residues long. Between the trimmed V and J ends, which lost 5 bases and 2 bases, there was a span of 13 bases. The germline V gene encodes CDR1 DFQATT and CDR2 SNEGSKA (reference sequence). CDR3 loop: CSAQAASTYNEQFF. CDR3 DNA sequence: TGCAGTGCTCAAGCGGCTAGCACCTACAATGAGCAGTTCTTC.

The chain links TRBV7-6 to TRBJ1-2; 7 bases map to TRBD1. CDR1 and CDR2 (germline): SGHVS, FNYEAQ. The CDR3 loop spans 13 amino acids. J lost 9 bases, V lost 0 bases, and 4 bases had no gene match. Here the CDR3 reads CASSLAGDRSYTF. The CDR3 DNA follows: TGTGCCAGCAGCTTAGCTGGGGACAGAAGCTACACCTTC.

The chain carries TRBV6-2 or TRBV6-3 and TRBJ2-1; D possibly corresponds to TRBD1 (5 bases). CDR3 length equals 11 residues. Per the germline V gene, CDR1 is MNHEY and CDR2 is SVGEGT. The germline V and J ends were trimmed by 8 bases and 8 bases, with 10 bases remaining between them. The DNA for the CDR3 is TGTGCCAGCGGGGCCCCCGATGAGCAGTTCTTC. This sequence encodes CASGAPDEQFF.

This chain connects TRBV2 to TRBJ1-4; 9 bases fit TRBD1. Germline-derived CDR1 and CDR2 are SNHLY and FYNNEI. The ends lost 7 bases at V and 8 bases at J; junction bases unmatched: 11. The CDR3 totals 15 residues. CDR3 amino acids: CASKSRGDRVEKLFF. CDR3 nucleotide sequence: TGTGCCAGCAAGTCAAGGGGGGACAGGGTGGAAAAACTGTTTTTT.

The chain couples TRBV6-6 to TRBJ2-7; TRBD2 matches 9 bases. Germline lookup yields CDR1 MNHNY and CDR2 SVGAGI (reference sequence). J gave up 2 bases and V 0 bases, and 5 bases lay outside the gene matches. The CDR3 covers 16 residues. Here the CDR3 DNA reads TGTGCCAGCAGTTACTCGCCTAGCGGGACCACCTACGAGCAGTACGTC. This translates into CASSYSPSGTTYEQYV.

The chain carries TRBV7-9 and TRBJ2-7; D may be TRBD2 (6 bases). The V end lost 3 bases, the J end lost 3 bases, and 12 bases lay between the germline ends. Germline CDR1 SEHNR, CDR2 FQNEAQ (reference sequence). This CDR3 has 14 amino acids. This CDR3 is CASSFGLASYEQYF. DNA of the CDR3: TGTGCCAGCAGCTTCGGGCTAGCGAGCTACGAGCAGTACTTC.

This clonotype has just a few counts. V usage is TRBV19 and J usage is TRBJ2-1; 7 bases fit TRBD2. V gave up 9 bases and J gave up 0 bases; unmatched junction bases: 11. Germline CDR1 LNHDA, CDR2 SQIVND (reference sequence). This CDR3 has 16 residues. The CDR3 is CASRTLSGNSYNEQFF. The CDR3 DNA follows: TGTGCCAGCCGAACTTTAAGCGGGAACTCCTACAATGAGCAGTTCTTC. The full variable domain, its missing parts supplied by reference TRBV19 and TRBJ2-1, is DGGITQSPKYLFRKEGQNVTLSCEQNLNHDAMYWYRQDPGQGLRLIYYSQIVNDFQKGDIAEGYSVSREKKESFPLTVTSAQKNPTAFYLCASRTLSGNSYNEQFFGPGTRLTVL.

The chain combines TRBV19 with TRBJ1-5; D possibly corresponds to TRBD1 (5 bases). CDR1 and CDR2 from the germline V gene are LNHDA and SQIVND (reference sequence). V was cut by 10 bases and J by 6 bases, with 16 bases left in between. The CDR3 extends over 13 amino acids. The CDR3 reads CATRGRGTQPQHF. CDR3 bases: TGTGCCACCCGGGGGAGGGGAACTCAGCCCCAGCATTTT.

The V gene is TRBV10-3, the J gene TRBJ2-1, with 7 bases identical to TRBD2. The CDR3 covers 15 residues. Germline V gene lookup returns CDR1 ENHRY and CDR2 SYGVKD. The ends lost 3 bases at V and 1 base at J; junction bases unmatched: 3. For the CDR3, the DNA is TGTGCCATCAGTGATAGCGGGTTATCCTACAATGAGCAGTTCTTC. This codes for CAISDSGLSYNEQFF.

This clonotype was counted many times. CDR3 amino acids: CASSSTGSTEAFF. The CDR3 DNA is TGTGCCAGCAGCTCGACAGGGTCCACTGAAGCTTTCTTT. The chain employs TRBV12-3 or TRBV12-4 and TRBJ1-1; 7 nucleotides agree with TRBD1. The length of the CDR3 is 13 residues. The V segment lost 6 bases and the J segment 4 bases; nucleotides outside the gene matches: 5.

V gene TRBV7-3 combines with J gene TRBJ2-1, with D perhaps TRBD1 or TRBD2 (5 bases each). CDR3 length equals 15 residues. Germline lookup yields CDR1 SGHTA and CDR2 FQGTGA. V lost 2 bases and J lost 9, with 17 bases in between. The CDR3 sequence is CASSLGDGGFFEQFF. Written as DNA, the CDR3 is TGTGCCAGCAGCTTAGGGGACGGTGGGTTTTTTGAGCAGTTCTTC.

The sample holds a few counts of this clonotype. The chain uses TRBV10-3 and TRBJ2-3, with 7 bases fitting TRBD1. Trimming cost V 11 bases and J 0 bases; bases outside gene matches: 5. CDR1 is ENHRY and CDR2 is SYGVKD in the germline V gene. The CDR3 is 13 residues long. The DNA of the CDR3 is TGTGCCCACAGGGGCTCCAGCACAGATACGCAGTATTTT. It encodes CAHRGSSTDTQYF.

This clonotype came up many times. The V call is TRBV6-1, the J call TRBJ1-1; D is undetermined. This CDR3 comprises 15 residues. V gave up 1 base and J gave up 4 bases, with 13 bases separating them. Germline V gene lookup returns CDR1 MNHNS and CDR2 SASEGT. CDR3 bases: TGTGCCAGCAGTGAAGGTCCCGTACAGTCCACTGAAGCTTTCTTT. Encoded protein: CASSEGPVQSTEAFF.

The table lists this clonotype with a few counts. The chain couples TRBV7-8 to TRBJ2-1, with 10 bases lining up with TRBD2. This CDR3 has 15 amino acids. CDR1 and CDR2 from the germline V gene are SGHVS and FQNEAQ. The V gene end was trimmed by 5 bases and the J gene end by 7 bases; junction bases not matched to a gene: 8. This chain's CDR3 is CASSLLSSGSNEQFF. In DNA, the CDR3 is TGTGCCAGCAGCCTACTCTCTAGCGGGAGTAATGAGCAGTTCTTC.